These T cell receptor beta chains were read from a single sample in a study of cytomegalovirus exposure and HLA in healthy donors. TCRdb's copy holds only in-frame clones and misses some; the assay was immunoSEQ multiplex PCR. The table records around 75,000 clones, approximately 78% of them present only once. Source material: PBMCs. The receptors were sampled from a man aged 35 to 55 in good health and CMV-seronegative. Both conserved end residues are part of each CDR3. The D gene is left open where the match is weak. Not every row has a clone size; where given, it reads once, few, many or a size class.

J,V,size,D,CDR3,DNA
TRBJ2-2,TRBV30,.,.,CAWSRQTNTGELFF,TGTGCCTGGTCCCGACAGACGAACACCGGGGAGCTGTTTTTT
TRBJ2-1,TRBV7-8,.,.,CASSLARGSYNEQFF,TGTGCCAGCAGCTTAGCGAGAGGGTCCTACAATGAGCAGTTCTTC
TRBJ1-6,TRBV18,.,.,CASSPLRQPNSPLHF,TGTGCCAGCTCACCGCTTAGACAGCCTAATTCACCCCTCCACTTT
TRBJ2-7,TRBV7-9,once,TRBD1,CASSPMTGGPYEQYF,TGTGCCAGCAGCCCTATGACAGGGGGCCCCTACGAGCAGTACTTC
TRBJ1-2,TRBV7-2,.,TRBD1,CASSLGQTGGYTF,TGTGCCAGCAGCCTAGGACAGACAGGGGGCTACACCTTC
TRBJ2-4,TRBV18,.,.,CASSPGLQNIQYF,TGTGCCAGCTCACCGGGGCTCCAAAACATTCAGTACTTC
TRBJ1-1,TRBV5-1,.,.,CASSLRNTEAFF,TGCGCCAGCAGCCTAAGAAACACTGAAGCTTTCTTT
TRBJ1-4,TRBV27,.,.,CASSLLLATNEKLFF,TGTGCCAGCAGTTTATTACTCGCAACTAATGAAAAACTGTTTTTT
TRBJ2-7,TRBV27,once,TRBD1,CASSLYGPPQGDAARYF,TGTGCCAGCAGTTTATATGGGCCCCCTCAGGGGGACGCAGCTCGGTACTTC
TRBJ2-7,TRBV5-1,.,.,CASSQENEQYF,TGCGCCAGCAGCCAGGAAAACGAGCAGTACTTC
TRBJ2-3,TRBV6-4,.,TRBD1,CASSPGQVHTDTQYF,TGTGCCAGCAGCCCCGGACAGGTACACACAGATACGCAGTATTTT
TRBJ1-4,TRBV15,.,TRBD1,CATSRAGVGGLEKLFF,TGTGCCACCAGCAGAGCGGGGGTAGGGGGCCTTGAAAAACTGTTTTTT
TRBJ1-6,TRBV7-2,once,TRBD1,CASSLDYRGNRANSPLHF,TGTGCCAGCAGCTTAGATTACAGGGGGAATCGGGCTAATTCACCCCTCCACTTT
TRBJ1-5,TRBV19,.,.,CASSISGFNQPQHF,TGTGCCAGTAGTATTTCAGGGTTCAATCAGCCCCAGCATTTT
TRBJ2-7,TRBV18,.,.,CASSPPSSISYEQYF,TGTGCCAGCTCACCACCGTCATCTATCTCCTACGAGCAGTACTTC
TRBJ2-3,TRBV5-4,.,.,CASSPPGTDTQYF,TGTGCCAGCAGCCCTCCGGGCACAGATACGCAGTATTTT
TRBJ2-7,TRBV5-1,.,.,CASSPDTYSYEQYF,TGCGCCAGCAGTCCCGACACCTACTCCTACGAGCAGTACTTC
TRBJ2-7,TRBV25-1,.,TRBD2,CASSETSGGDEQYF,TGTGCCAGCAGTGAGACTAGCGGGGGGGACGAGCAGTACTTC
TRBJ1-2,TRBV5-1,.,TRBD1,CASSSTGGADYGYTF,TGCGCCAGCAGCTCAACAGGGGGCGCAGACTATGGCTACACCTTC
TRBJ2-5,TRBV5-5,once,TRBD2,CASSFVSGGARETQYF,TGTGCCAGCAGCTTTGTTAGCGGGGGGGCCCGGGAGACCCAGTACTTC
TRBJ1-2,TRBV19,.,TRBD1,CASSETGMSGYTF,TGTGCCAGTTCTGAGACAGGGATGAGTGGCTACACCTTC
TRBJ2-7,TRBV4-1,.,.,CASSQDRPGDHEQYF,TGCGCCAGCAGCCAAGATCGTCCAGGGGACCACGAGCAGTACTTC
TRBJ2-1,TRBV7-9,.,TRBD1,CASSSSDRGRNEQFF,TGTGCCAGCAGCTCTTCGGACAGGGGGCGGAATGAGCAGTTCTTC
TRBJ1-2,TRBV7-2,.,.,CASSLETDPWKGYTF,TGTGCCAGCAGCTTAGAGACAGACCCTTGGAAGGGCTACACCTTC
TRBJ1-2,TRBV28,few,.,CASSLGQGSGYTF,TGTGCCAGCAGTCTTGGGCAGGGGTCTGGCTACACCTTC
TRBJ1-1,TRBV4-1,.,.,CASSQYTGHTEAFF,TGCGCCAGCAGCCAATACACAGGCCACACTGAAGCTTTCTTT
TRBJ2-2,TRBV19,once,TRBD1,CASSTMTGTGDVNTGELFF,TGTGCCAGTAGTACGATGACCGGGACAGGGGACGTGAACACCGGGGAGCTGTTTTTT
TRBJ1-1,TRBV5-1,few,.,CASSLAVIGTEAFF,TGCGCCAGCAGCTTGGCAGTTATTGGCACTGAAGCTTTCTTT
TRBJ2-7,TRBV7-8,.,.,CASSLATYEQYF,TGTGCCAGCAGCTTAGCTACCTACGAGCAGTACTTC
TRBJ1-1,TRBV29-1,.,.,CSVAAIGGGTEAFF,TGCAGCGTTGCAGCTATAGGGGGGGGCACTGAAGCTTTCTTT
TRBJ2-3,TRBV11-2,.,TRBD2,CASSLFSGASTDTQYF,TGTGCCAGCAGCTTGTTTAGCGGGGCCAGCACAGATACGCAGTATTTT
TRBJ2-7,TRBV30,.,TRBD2,CAWSVTSGGYEQYF,TGTGCCTGGAGTGTGACTAGCGGGGGGTACGAGCAGTACTTC
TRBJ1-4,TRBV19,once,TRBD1,CASSMRTGGLFF,TGTGCCAGTAGTATGCGGACAGGGGGACTGTTTTTT
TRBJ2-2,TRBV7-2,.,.,CASSFVFNTGELFF,TGTGCCAGCAGCTTCGTTTTTAACACCGGGGAGCTGTTTTTT
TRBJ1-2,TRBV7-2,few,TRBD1,CASSFYPTGGYYGYTF,TGTGCCAGCAGCTTTTACCCGACAGGGGGCTACTATGGCTACACCTTC
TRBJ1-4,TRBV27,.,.,CASSPLGGNEKLFF,TGTGCCAGCAGTCCCCTGGGAGGTAATGAAAAACTGTTTTTT
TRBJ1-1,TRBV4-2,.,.,CASSPSDTEAFF,TGTGCCAGCAGCCCGTCCGACACTGAAGCTTTCTTT